This passage covers 14 T cell receptor beta chains from one sample sequenced in a study of T cell responses to AZD1222 COVID-19 vaccine. Profiling relied on immunoSEQ multiplex PCR, and the TCRdb table lists in-frame clones only, not all of them. The repertoire holds around 130,000 clones, with 70% to 90% as singletons. The material was peripheral blood, obtained on day 0 of AZD1222 vaccination. The receptors come from an adult in good health.

The gene calls are TRBV30 and TRBJ2-5; 9 bases match TRBD2. Germline trimming cut 1 base from V and 0 bases from J; bases unmatched to any gene: 3. The CDR3 is 15 residues long. CDR1 GTSNPN and CDR2 SVGIG come from the germline V gene (reference sequence). In DNA form, the CDR3 reads TGTGCCTGGAGTGGGGTAGCGGGGGACCAAGAGACCCAGTACTTC. It is translated as CAWSGVAGDQETQYF. Filled out from reference TRBV30 and TRBJ2-5, the complete variable domain reads SQTIHQWPATLVQPVGSPLSLECTVEGTSNPNLYWYRQAAGRGLQLLFYSVGIGQISSEVPQNLSASRPQDRQFILSSKKLLLSDSGFYLCAWSGVAGDQETQYFGPGTRLLVL.

The rearrangement links TRBV7-2 to TRBJ2-7; 7 bases fit TRBD1. The CDR3 extends over 16 amino acids. J lost 2 bases, V lost 5 bases, and 12 bases had no gene match. Germline values: CDR1 SGHTA, CDR2 FQGNSA. The CDR3 bases are TGTGCCAGCAGCCTCCAGGACAGGATACCGACCTACGAGCAGTACTTC. Its translation is CASSLQDRIPTYEQYF.

The rearrangement uses TRBV5-6 and TRBJ2-7; 8 positions match TRBD1. V lost 4 bases and J lost 3; bases outside the gene matches: 6. Per germline, CDR1 SGHDT and CDR2 YYEEEE. This CDR3 has 14 residues. DNA of the CDR3: TGTGCCAGCAGCGATGACAGGGGAGGCTACGAGCAGTACTTC. Protein product: CASSDDRGGYEQYF.

V gene TRBV23-1 combines with J gene TRBJ2-5, with a possible D match to TRBD1 (6 bases). TRBV23-1 is labeled an ORF, and its function is uncertain. Trimming took 3 bases from V and 1 from J, leaving 12 bases between them. There are 15 residues in the CDR3. The CDR3 region is CASSQPRQVQETQYF. CDR3 nucleotide sequence: TGCGCCAGCAGTCAGCCGCGACAGGTCCAAGAGACCCAGTACTTC.

The V call is TRBV14, the J call TRBJ2-1; D may be TRBD1 (5 bases). Trimming took 2 bases from V and 6 from J, leaving 5 bases between them. The CDR3 contains 12 residues. Germline V gene sequence: CDR1 SGHDN, CDR2 FVKESK. In DNA, the CDR3 is TGTGCCAGCAGCCAACAGGGCAATGAGCAGTTCTTC. Translating gives CASSQQGNEQFF.

The rearrangement uses TRBV12-5 and TRBJ2-7; D is possibly TRBD2 (5 bases). CDR3 size: 14 residues. The germline CDR1 and CDR2 sequences are LGHNT and FRNRAP. V was cut by 4 bases and J by 2 bases, with 12 bases left in between. The CDR3 nucleotides are TGTGCTAGTGGTTCTAGGACTTTGACCTACGAGCAGTACTTC. Protein product: CASGSRTLTYEQYF.

The chain joins TRBV3-1 (or the pseudogene TRBV3-2) to TRBJ2-7; TRBD2 is a possible D gene (5 bases). Germline assignment: CDR1 LGHDT and CDR2 YNNKEL (reference sequence). The V end was cut by 4 bases, the J end by 2 bases, with 15 bases between. The CDR3 consists of 15 residues. The CDR3 region has the DNA TGTGCCAGCAGCCCATTTTCCAGCGGTGCCTACGAGCAGTACTTC. Protein product: CASSPFSSGAYEQYF.

The chain joins TRBV18 to TRBJ2-7; 11 bases are shared with TRBD1. V shed 3 bases and J 6 bases; nucleotides not matched to a gene: 7. Germline V lookup: CDR1 KGHSH, CDR2 LQKENI. This CDR3 contains 15 residues. The CDR3, as DNA: TGTGCCAGCTCACCCGGAAGGACAGGGGGCGCCGAGCAGTACTTC. It translates to CASSPGRTGGAEQYF.

Regarding this clone: This sample includes further DNA sequences coding for the same CDR3. The rearrangement joins TRBV2 to TRBJ1-5, with D uncertain. The V gene lost 2 bases and the J gene lost 1 base, with 3 bases spanning the gap. The CDR3 consists of 13 residues. Germline V gene sequence: CDR1 SNHLY, CDR2 FYNNEI. In DNA form, the CDR3 reads TGTGCCAGCAGTGAACAGAGCAATCAGCCCCAGCATTTT. This encodes CASSEQSNQPQHF. The whole variable domain, remainder taken from reference TRBV2 and TRBJ1-5, is EPEVTQTPSHQVTQMGQEVILRCVPISNHLYFYWYRQILGQKVEFLVSFYNNEISEKSEIFDDQFSVERPDGSNFTLKIRSTKLEDSAMYFCASSEQSNQPQHFGDGTRLSIL.

Note on this clone: One end of the junction varies from germline; a read error may be responsible. The chain joins TRBV5-5 to TRBJ1-2, with D hard to call. CDR3 length equals 14 residues. CDR1 and CDR2 from the germline V gene are SGHKS and YYEKEE (reference sequence). The CDR3 DNA sequence: TGTGCCAGCAGCTTTGGGGATTCCTATCGGCCCCCGTCCTTC. Amino acid sequence: CASSFGDSYRPPSF.

The V and J genes are TRBV2 and TRBJ2-3, with 8 bases identical to TRBD2. Germline CDR1 and CDR2: SNHLY and FYNNEI. Trimming removed 2 bases from V and 1 base from J; junction bases left unmatched: 14. This CDR3 spans 19 amino acids. The CDR3 sequence is CASSEWGGRGGFGTDTQYF. The CDR3 nucleotides read TGTGCCAGCAGTGAATGGGGTGGGCGCGGGGGGTTTGGCACAGATACGCAGTATTTT.

This clone was detected only a few times. This chain joins TRBV15 and TRBJ1-2; D unclear. The length of the CDR3 is 14 residues. Germline assignment: CDR1 LNHNV and CDR2 YYDKDF (reference sequence). V was trimmed by 1 base and J by 1 base, leaving 7 bases between them. This CDR3 reads CATSRGGINYGYTF. Here the CDR3 DNA reads TGTGCCACCAGCAGAGGGGGAATTAACTATGGCTACACCTTC. The whole variable domain, remainder taken from reference TRBV15 and TRBJ1-2, is DAMVIQNPRYQVTQFGKPVTLSCSQTLNHNVMYWYQQKSSQAPKLLFHYYDKDFNNEADTPDNFQSRRPNTSFCFLDIRSPGLGDTAMYLCATSRGGINYGYTFGSGTRLTVV.

The V and J genes are TRBV21-1 and TRBJ1-5. TRBV21-1 is a pseudogene segment. This CDR3 has 13 amino acids. This CDR3 reads CASSRGGAEPQHF. For the CDR3, the DNA is TGTGCCAGCAGCAGGGGGGGCGCGGAGCCCCAGCATTTT.

The V and J genes are TRBV6-5 and TRBJ2-1, with D unclear. Germline V CDR1 and CDR2: MNHEY, SVGAGI. Trimming took off 7 bases at V and 5 bases at J, with 9 bases between the two ends. The CDR3 runs to 12 residues. DNA for the CDR3: TGTGCCAGCACTCCGCGAAACAATGAGCAGTTCTTC. It yields the protein CASTPRNNEQFF.